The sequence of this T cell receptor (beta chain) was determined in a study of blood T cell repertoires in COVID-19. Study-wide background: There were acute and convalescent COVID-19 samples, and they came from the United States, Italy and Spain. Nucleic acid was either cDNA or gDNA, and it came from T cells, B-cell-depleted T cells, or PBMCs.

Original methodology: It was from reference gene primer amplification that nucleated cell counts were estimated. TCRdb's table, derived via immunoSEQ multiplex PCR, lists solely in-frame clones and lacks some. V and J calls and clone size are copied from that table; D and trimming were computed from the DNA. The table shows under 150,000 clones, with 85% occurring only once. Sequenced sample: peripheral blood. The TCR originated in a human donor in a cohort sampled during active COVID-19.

Here the CDR3 reads CASSLAYGGEQYF. In nucleotides, the CDR3 is TGTGCCAGCAGCTTAGCGTACGGGGGCGAGCAGTACTTC. The chain recombines TRBV11-3 with TRBJ2-7, with D possibly TRBD2 on 6 matching bases. The CDR3 has 13 amino acids. Germline V gene sequence: CDR1 SGHNT, CDR2 YENEEA. The V end was cut by 1 base, the J end by 6 bases, with 10 bases between. Drawing the rest from reference TRBV11-3 and TRBJ2-7, the complete variable domain is EAGVVQSPRYKIIEKKQPVAFWCNPISGHNTLYWYLQNLGQGPELLIRYENEEAVDDSQLPKDRFSAERLKGVDSTLKIQPAELGDSAVYLCASSLAYGGEQYFGPGTRLTVT.